The present entry profiles one TCR beta chain with its context. These data originate in a study of cytomegalovirus exposure and HLA in healthy donors. V lost 8 bases and J 13 bases, leaving 15 bases between the germline ends. CDR3 length: 12 residues. The V gene's germline CDR1 is MGHDK and CDR2 SYGVNS. PCR primers comprised 60 Vbeta and 13 Jbeta primers. Some clones are missing from TCRdb's copy, which holds only in-frame ones; the method was immunoSEQ multiplex PCR. This table has around 70,000 clones, roughly 70% appearing once. The TCR was taken from a man aged 55 to 70 in good health and CMV-seropositive. The chain is built from TRBV25-1 and TRBJ1-6; a possible D gene is TRBD1 (6 bases). Material: PBMCs. CDR3 coding DNA: TGTGCCAGCGCCCCGGTAGGGGGTCCCCTCCACTTT. Encoded protein: CASAPVGGPLHF.